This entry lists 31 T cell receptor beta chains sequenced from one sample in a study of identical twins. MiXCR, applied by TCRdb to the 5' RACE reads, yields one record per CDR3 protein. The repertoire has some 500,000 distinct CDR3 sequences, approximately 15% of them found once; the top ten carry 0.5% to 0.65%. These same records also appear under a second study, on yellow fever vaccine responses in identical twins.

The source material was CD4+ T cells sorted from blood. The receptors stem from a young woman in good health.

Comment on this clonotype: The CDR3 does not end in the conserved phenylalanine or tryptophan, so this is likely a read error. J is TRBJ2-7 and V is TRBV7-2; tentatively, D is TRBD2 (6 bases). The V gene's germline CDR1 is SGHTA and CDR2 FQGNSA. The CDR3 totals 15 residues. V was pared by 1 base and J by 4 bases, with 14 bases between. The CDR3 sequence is CASSLGGGMGYEQYL. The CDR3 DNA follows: TGTGCCAGCAGCTTAGGGGGCGGGATGGGTTACGAGCAGTACCTC.

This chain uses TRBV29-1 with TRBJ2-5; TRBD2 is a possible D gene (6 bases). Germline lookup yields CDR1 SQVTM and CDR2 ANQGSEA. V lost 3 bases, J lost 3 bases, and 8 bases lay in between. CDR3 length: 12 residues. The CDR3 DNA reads TGCAGCGTTGAGCGGGGCAAAGAGACCCAGTACTTC. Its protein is CSVERGKETQYF.

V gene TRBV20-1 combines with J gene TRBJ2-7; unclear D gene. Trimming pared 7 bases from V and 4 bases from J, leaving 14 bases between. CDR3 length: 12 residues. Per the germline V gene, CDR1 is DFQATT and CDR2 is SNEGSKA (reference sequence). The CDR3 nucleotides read TGCAGTGTCATGGCTAGTCCGTACGAGCAGTACTTC. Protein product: CSVMASPYEQYF.

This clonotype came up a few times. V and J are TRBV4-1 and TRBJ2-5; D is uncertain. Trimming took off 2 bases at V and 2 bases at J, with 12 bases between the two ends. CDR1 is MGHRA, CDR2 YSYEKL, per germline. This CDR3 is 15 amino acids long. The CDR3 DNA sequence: TGCGCCAGCAGCCAAACCCCTCGGCAGCAAGAGACCCAGTACTTC. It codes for CASSQTPRQQETQYF.

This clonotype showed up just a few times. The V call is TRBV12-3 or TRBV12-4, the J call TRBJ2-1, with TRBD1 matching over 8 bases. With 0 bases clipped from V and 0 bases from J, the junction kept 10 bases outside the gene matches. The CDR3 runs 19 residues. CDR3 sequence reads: CASSLAGRTGLSSYNEQFF. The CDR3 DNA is TGTGCCAGCAGTTTAGCCGGCCGGACAGGGTTGAGCTCCTACAATGAGCAGTTCTTC.

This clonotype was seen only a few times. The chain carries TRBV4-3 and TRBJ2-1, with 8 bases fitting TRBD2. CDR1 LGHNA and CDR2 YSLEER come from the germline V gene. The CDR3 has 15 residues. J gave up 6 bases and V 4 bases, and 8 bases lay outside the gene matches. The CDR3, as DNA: TGCGCCAGCAGCCGGTATAGCGGGACCAGCAATGAGCAGTTCTTC. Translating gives CASSRYSGTSNEQFF.

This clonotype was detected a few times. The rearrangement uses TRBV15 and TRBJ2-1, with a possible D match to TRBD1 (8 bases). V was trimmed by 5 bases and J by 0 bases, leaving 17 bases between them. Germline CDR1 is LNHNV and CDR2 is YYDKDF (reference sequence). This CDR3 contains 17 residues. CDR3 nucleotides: TGTGCCACCAGCGGGGGGGGAGACAGGGGCTCCTACAATGAGCAGTTCTTC. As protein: CATSGGGDRGSYNEQFF. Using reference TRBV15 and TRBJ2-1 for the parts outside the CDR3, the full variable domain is DAMVIQNPRYQVTQFGKPVTLSCSQTLNHNVMYWYQQKSSQAPKLLFHYYDKDFNNEADTPDNFQSRRPNTSFCFLDIRSPGLGDTAMYLCATSGGGDRGSYNEQFFGPGTRLTVL.

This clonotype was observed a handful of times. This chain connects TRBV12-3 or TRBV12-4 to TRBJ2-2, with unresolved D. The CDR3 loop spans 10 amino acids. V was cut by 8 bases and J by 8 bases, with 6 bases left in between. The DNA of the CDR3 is TGTGCCAGCGGGGAAGGGGAGCTGTTTTTT. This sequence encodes CASGEGELFF.

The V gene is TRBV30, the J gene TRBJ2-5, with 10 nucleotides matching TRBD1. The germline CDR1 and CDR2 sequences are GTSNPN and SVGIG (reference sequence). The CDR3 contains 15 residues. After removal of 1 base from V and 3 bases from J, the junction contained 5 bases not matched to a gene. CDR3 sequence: CAWSGDRGWEETQYF. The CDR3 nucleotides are TGTGCCTGGAGTGGGGACAGGGGATGGGAAGAGACCCAGTACTTC.

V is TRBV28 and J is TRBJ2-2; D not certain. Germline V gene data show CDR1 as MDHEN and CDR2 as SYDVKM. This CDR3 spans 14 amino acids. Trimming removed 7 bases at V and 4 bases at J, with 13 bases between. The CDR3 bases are TGTGCCAGCATGCTTCCGAGATCCACCGGGGAGCTGTTTTTT. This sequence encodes CASMLPRSTGELFF.

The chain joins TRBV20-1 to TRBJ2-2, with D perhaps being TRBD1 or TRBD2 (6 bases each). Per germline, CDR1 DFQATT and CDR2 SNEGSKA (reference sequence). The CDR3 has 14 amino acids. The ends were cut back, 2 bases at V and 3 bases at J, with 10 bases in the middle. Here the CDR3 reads CSARRGGHTGELFF. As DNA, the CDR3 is TGCAGTGCTAGACGTGGGGGGCACACCGGGGAGCTGTTTTTT.

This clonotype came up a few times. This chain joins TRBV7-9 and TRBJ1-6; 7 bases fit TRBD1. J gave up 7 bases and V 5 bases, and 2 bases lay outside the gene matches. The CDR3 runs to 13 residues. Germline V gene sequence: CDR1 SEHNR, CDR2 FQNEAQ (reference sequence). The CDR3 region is CASSQTGNSPLHF. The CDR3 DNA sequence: TGTGCCAGCAGCCAGACAGGGAATTCACCCCTCCACTTT.

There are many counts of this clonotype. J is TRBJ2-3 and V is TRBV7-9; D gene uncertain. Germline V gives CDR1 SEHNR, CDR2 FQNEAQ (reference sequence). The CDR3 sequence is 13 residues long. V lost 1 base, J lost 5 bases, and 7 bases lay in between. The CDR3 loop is CASSLDFEDTQYF. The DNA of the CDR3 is TGTGCCAGCAGCTTAGATTTTGAAGATACGCAGTATTTT.

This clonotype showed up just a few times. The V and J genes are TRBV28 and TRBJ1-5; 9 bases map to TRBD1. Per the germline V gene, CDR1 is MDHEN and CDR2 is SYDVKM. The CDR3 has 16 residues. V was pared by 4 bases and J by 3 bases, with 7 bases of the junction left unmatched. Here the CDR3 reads CASSYDRGKPNQPQHF. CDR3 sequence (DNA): TGTGCCAGCAGTTACGACAGGGGGAAACCCAATCAGCCCCAGCATTTT.

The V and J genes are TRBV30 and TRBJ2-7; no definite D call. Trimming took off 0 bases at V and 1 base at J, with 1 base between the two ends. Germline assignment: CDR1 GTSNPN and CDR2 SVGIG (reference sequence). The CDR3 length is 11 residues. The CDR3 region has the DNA TGTGCCTGGAGTGTATCCTACGAGCAGTACTTC. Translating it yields CAWSVSYEQYF. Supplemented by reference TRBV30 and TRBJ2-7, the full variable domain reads SQTIHQWPATLVQPVGSPLSLECTVEGTSNPNLYWYRQAAGRGLQLLFYSVGIGQISSEVPQNLSASRPQDRQFILSSKKLLLSDSGFYLCAWSVSYEQYFGPGTRLTVT.

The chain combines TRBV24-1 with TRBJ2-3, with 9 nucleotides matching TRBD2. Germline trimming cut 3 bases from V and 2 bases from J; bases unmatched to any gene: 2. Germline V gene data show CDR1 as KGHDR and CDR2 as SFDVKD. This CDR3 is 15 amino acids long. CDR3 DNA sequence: TGTGCCACCAGTGATAGACTAGCGGACACAGATACGCAGTATTTT. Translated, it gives CATSDRLADTDTQYF.

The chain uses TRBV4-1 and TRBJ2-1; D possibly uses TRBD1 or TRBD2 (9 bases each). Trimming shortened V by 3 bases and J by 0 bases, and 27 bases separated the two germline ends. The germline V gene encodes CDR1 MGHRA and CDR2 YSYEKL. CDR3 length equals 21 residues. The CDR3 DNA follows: TGCGCCAGCAGCCAGGGACAGGGAACCTTTAGCGGGAGCCCCTCCTACAATGAGCAGTTCTTC. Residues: CASSQGQGTFSGSPSYNEQFF.

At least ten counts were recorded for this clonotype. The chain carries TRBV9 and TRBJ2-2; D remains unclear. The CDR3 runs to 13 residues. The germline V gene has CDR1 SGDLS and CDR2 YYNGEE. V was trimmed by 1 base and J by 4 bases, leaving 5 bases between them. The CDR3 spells CASSVLSTGELFF. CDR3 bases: TGTGCCAGCAGCGTACTGTCCACCGGGGAGCTGTTTTTT.

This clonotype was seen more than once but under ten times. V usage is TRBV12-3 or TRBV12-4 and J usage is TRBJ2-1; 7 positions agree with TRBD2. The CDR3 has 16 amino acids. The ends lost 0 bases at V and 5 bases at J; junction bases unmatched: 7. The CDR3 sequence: CASSLALRLANNEQFF. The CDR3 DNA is TGTGCCAGCAGTTTAGCGTTGAGACTAGCAAACAATGAGCAGTTCTTC.

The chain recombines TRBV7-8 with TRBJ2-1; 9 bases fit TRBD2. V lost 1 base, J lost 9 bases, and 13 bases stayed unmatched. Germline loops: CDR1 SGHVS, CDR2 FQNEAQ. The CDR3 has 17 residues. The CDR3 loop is CASSLGRRGGRVPEQFF. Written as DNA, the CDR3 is TGTGCCAGCAGCTTAGGACGGCGGGGGGGCCGTGTCCCTGAGCAGTTCTTC.

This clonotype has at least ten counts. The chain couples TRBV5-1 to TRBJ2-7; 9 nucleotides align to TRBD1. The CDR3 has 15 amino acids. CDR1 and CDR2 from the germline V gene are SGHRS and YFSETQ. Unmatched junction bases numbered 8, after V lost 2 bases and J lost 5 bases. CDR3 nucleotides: TGCGCCAGCAGCTTAGATGGGACAGGGAGCCACGAGCAGTACTTC. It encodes CASSLDGTGSHEQYF.

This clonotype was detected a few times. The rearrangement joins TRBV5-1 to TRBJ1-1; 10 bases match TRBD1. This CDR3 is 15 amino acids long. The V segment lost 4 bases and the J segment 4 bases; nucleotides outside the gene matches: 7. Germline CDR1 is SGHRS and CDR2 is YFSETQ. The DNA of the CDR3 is TGCGCCAGCAGCGAGGGACAGGGGCCGAGCACTGAAGCTTTCTTT. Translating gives CASSEGQGPSTEAFF.

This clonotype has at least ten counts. CDR3 sequence reads: CASSLQTGFYNEQFF. The CDR3, as DNA: TGCGCCAGCAGCCTCCAGACAGGGTTTTACAATGAGCAGTTCTTC. The chain carries TRBV4-1 and TRBJ2-1; 7 nucleotides line up with TRBD1. The CDR3 length is 15 residues. Trimming removed 4 bases from V and 4 bases from J; junction bases left unmatched: 7. The germline V gene encodes CDR1 MGHRA and CDR2 YSYEKL.

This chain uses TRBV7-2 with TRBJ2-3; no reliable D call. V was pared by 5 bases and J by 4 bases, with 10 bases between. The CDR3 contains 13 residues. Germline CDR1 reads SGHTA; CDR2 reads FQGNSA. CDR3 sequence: CASSQPGPDTQYF. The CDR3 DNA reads TGTGCCAGCAGCCAGCCGGGCCCAGATACGCAGTATTTT.

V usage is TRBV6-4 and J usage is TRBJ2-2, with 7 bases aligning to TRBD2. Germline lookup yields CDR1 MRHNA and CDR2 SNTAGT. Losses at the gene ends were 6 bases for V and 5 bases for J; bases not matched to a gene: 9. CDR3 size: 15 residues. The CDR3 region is CASSDGGWGTGELFF. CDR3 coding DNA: TGTGCCAGCAGCGACGGGGGGTGGGGGACCGGGGAGCTGTTTTTT.

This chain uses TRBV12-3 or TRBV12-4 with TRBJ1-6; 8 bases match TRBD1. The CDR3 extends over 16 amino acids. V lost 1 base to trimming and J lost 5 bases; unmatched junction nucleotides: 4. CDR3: CASSLGTGIDNSPLHF. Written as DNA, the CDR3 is TGTGCCAGCAGTTTAGGGACAGGGATAGATAATTCACCCCTCCACTTT.

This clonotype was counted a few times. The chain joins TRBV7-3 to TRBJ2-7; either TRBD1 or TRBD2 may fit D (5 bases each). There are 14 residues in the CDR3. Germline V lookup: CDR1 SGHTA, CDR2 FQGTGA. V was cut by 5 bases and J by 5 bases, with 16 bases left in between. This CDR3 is CASSRMGPEDEQYF. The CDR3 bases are TGTGCCAGCAGCCGGATGGGACCAGAAGACGAGCAGTACTTC.

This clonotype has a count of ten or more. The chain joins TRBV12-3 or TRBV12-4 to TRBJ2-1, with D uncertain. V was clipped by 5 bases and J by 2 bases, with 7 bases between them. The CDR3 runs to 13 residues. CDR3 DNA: TGTGCCAGCAGTACTCCCCCCTACAATGAGCAGTTCTTC. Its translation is CASSTPPYNEQFF.

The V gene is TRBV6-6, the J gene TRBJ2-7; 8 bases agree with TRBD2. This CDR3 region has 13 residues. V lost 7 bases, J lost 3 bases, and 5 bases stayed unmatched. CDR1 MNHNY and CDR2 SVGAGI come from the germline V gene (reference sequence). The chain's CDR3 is CASTPRGDYEQYF. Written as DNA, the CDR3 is TGTGCCAGCACCCCGCGGGGGGACTACGAGCAGTACTTC.

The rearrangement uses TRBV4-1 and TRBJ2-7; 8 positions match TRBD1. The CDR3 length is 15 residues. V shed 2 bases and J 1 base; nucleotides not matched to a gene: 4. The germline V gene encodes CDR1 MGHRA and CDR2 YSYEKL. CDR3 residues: CASSQSRDRSYEQYF. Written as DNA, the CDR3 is TGCGCCAGCAGCCAATCCCGGGACAGGTCCTACGAGCAGTACTTC.

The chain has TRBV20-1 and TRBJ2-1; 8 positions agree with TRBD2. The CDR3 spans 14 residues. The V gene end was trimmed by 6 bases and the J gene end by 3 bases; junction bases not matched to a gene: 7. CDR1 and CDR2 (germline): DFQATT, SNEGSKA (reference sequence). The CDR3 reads CSAPGTSLYNEQFF. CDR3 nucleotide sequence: TGCAGTGCCCCCGGGACTAGTCTCTACAATGAGCAGTTCTTC.